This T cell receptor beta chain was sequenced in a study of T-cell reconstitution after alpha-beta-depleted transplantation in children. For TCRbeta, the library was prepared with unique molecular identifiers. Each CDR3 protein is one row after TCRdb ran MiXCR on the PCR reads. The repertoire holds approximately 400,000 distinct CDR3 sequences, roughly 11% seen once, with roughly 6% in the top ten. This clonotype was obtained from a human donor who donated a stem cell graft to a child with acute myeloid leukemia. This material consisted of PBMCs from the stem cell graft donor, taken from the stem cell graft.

The CDR3 DNA is TGTGCCAGCTCACCCCCCGGGACTAGCGGGAACGAGCAGTACTTC. Translation: CASSPPGTSGNEQYF. V and J are TRBV18 and TRBJ2-7; 13 bases fit TRBD2. Looked up from germline, CDR1 is KGHSH and CDR2 is LQKENI. Trimming at V came to 3 bases and at J to 5 bases, leaving 4 bases not matched to a gene. CDR3 size: 15 residues. Together with reference TRBV18 and TRBJ2-7, the CDR3 gives the full variable domain: NAGVMQNPRHLVRRRGQEARLRCSPMKGHSHVYWYRQLPEEGLKFMVYLQKENIIDESGMPKERFSAEFPKEGPSILRIQQVVRGDSAAYFCASSPPGTSGNEQYFGPGTRLTVT.